This T cell receptor beta chain was recorded in a study of blood T cell repertoires in COVID-19. CDR1 and CDR2 from the germline V gene are SGHRS and YFSETQ. With V trimmed by 3 bases and J by 0 bases, 5 bases remained unmatched. CDR3 length equals 16 residues. Profiled with immunoSEQ multiplex PCR; TCRdb holds only in-frame clones, not every one. The repertoire consists of about 270,000 clones, with 75% to 90% occurring once and the leading ten covering around 10%. Sequencing was carried out using peripheral blood. The TCR comes from a woman in her seventies with acute or convalescent COVID-19. The chain recombines TRBV5-1 with TRBJ2-2; 7 nucleotides agree with TRBD2. The CDR3 reads CASSSPLAANTGELFF. The CDR3 region has the DNA TGCGCCAGCAGCTCCCCGCTAGCGGCGAACACCGGGGAGCTGTTTTTT.